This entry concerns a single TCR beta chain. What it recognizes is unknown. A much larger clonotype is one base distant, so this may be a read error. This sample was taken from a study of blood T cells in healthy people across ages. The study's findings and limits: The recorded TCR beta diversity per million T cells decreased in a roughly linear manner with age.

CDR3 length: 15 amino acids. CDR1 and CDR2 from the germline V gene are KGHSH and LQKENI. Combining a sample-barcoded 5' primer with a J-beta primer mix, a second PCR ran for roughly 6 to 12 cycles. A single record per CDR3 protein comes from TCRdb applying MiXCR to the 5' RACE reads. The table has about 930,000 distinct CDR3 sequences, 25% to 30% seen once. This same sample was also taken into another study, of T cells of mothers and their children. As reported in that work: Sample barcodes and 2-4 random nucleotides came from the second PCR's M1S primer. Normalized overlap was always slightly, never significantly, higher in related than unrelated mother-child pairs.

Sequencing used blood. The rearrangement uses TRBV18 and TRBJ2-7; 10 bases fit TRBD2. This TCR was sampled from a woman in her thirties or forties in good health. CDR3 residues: CASSPLAGGSYEQHF. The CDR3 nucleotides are TGTGCCAGCTCACCCTTAGCGGGGGGCTCCTACGAGCAGCACTTC. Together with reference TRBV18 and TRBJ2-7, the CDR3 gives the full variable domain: NAGVMQNPRHLVRRRGQEARLRCSPMKGHSHVYWYRQLPEEGLKFMVYLQKENIIDESGMPKERFSAEFPKEGPSILRIQQVVRGDSAAYFCASSPLAGGSYEQHFGPGTRLTVT.